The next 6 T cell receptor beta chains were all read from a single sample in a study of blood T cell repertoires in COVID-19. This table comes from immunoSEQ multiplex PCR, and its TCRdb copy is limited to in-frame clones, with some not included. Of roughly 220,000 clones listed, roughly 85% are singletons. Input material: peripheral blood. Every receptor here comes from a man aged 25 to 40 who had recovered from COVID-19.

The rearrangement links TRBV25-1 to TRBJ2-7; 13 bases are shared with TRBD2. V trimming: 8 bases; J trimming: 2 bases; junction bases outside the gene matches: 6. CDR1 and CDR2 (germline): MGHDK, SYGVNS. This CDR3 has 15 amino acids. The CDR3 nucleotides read TGTGCCAGCCGTCAGGGACTAGCGGGGCCCTACGAGCAGTACTTC. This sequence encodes CASRQGLAGPYEQYF.

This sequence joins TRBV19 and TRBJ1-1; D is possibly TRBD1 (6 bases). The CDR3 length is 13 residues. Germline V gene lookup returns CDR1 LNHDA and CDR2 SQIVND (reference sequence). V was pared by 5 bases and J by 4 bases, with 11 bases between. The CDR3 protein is CASSPQGSTEAFF. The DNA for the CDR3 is TGTGCCAGTAGTCCACAGGGATCCACTGAAGCTTTCTTT.

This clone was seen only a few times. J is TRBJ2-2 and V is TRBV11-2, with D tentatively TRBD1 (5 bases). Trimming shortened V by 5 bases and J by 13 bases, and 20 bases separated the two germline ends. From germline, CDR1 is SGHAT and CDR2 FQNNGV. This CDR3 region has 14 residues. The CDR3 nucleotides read TGTGCCAGCAGCCCCCGACTGGGGCCCAGGCGGCTGTTTTTT. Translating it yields CASSPRLGPRRLFF.

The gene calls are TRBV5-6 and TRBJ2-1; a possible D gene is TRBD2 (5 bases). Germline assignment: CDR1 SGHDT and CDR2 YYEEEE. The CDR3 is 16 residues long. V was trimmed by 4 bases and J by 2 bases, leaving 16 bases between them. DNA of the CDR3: TGTGCCAGCAGCCCCGTAGGGCCGAGGGCCTACAATGAGCAGTTCTTC. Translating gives CASSPVGPRAYNEQFF.

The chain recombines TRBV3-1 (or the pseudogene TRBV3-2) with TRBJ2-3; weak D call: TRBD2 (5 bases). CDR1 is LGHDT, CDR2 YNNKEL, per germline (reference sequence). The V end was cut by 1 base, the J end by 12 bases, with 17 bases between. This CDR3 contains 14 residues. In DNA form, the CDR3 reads TGTGCCAGCAGCCAAGGCGCAAGCCCCGGAGGCCAGTATTTT. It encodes CASSQGASPGGQYF.

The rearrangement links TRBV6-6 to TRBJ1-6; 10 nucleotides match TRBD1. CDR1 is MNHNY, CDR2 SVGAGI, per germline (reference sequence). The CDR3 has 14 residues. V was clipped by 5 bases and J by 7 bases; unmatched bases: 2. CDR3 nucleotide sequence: TGTGCCAGCAGTAGACAGGGGGCGAATTCACCCCTCCACTTT. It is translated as CASSRQGANSPLHF.